This T cell receptor (beta chain) appears in the sequencing data of a study of patients and donors after allogeneic stem cell transplantation. Via MiXCR, TCRdb re-called the RT-PCR reads, giving one row per CDR3 protein. The sample lists approximately 150,000 distinct CDR3 sequences; 30% were seen once. This CDR3 region has 13 residues. With 3 bases removed from V and 3 bases from J, the gap between germline ends came to 7 bases. The germline CDR1 and CDR2 sequences are ENHRY and SYGVKD. The V gene is TRBV10-3, the J gene TRBJ2-3; D is undetermined. This TCR came from a human donor who was either an allogeneic HSCT recipient or a stem cell or donor lymphocyte infusion donor (not recorded which). It is not recorded whose cells these are; they may come from a transplant donor. The specimen was blood, either unsorted or a sorted T cell fraction (not recorded which). The DNA for the CDR3 is TGTGCCATCAGTGATTTCGCGACAGATACGCAGTATTTT. Translated: CAISDFATDTQYF.